These 12 T cell receptor beta chains originate from one sample sequenced in a study of technical replicates of blood from several donors. The protocol was immunoSEQ multiplex PCR, while the TCRdb copy is restricted to in-frame clones and leaves out a portion. The sample contains about 81,000 clones, 70% to 90% of which appear only once. The source material was PBMCs. All receptors come from a human donor in good health. Some clones in this sample may be carry-over from other donors' samples.

The gene calls are TRBV11-2 and TRBJ2-7, with 9 bases fitting TRBD1. Germline loops: CDR1 SGHAT, CDR2 FQNNGV. Losses at the gene ends were 5 bases for V and 3 bases for J; bases not matched to a gene: 5. CDR3 size: 14 residues. CDR3 DNA sequence: TGTGCCAGCAGCGCCGGGACAGGGAGCTACGAGCAGTACTTC. This sequence encodes CASSAGTGSYEQYF.

V is TRBV18 and J is TRBJ2-7; 7 bases are shared with TRBD2. This CDR3 is 15 amino acids long. The V gene's germline CDR1 is KGHSH and CDR2 LQKENI. The trim removed 5 bases at V and 2 bases at J, leaving 9 bases unmatched. CDR3 residues: CASSEGAGAPYEQYF. The CDR3 region has the DNA TGTGCCAGCTCAGAAGGCGCGGGAGCCCCCTACGAGCAGTACTTC.

The chain has TRBV29-1 and TRBJ2-1, with 7 bases aligning to TRBD1. The trim removed 6 bases at V and 5 bases at J, leaving 4 bases unmatched. Looked up from germline, CDR1 is SQVTM and CDR2 is ANQGSEA. CDR3 length: 12 amino acids. The CDR3 region is CSVGTVNNEQFF. The DNA of the CDR3 is TGCAGCGTCGGGACAGTAAACAATGAGCAGTTCTTC.

V and J are TRBV10-1 and TRBJ2-7; 7 bases match TRBD1. Unmatched junction bases numbered 4, after V lost 6 bases and J lost 2 bases. The germline gives CDR1 WNHNN, CDR2 SYGVQD (reference sequence). The CDR3 has 13 residues. In DNA form, the CDR3 reads TGCGCCAGCAGCCTTGGGACAGCCTACGAGCAGTACTTC. Its translation: CASSLGTAYEQYF.

This clone was seen more than once but under ten times. The chain recombines TRBV4-3 with TRBJ1-1, with D perhaps matching TRBD1 (6 bases). Germline lookup yields CDR1 LGHNA and CDR2 YSLEER. The CDR3 is made up of 15 amino acids. V was shortened by 0 bases and J by 6 bases, with 14 bases between the two germline ends. The CDR3 loop is CASSQDLFRGAEAFF. As DNA, the CDR3 is TGCGCCAGCAGCCAAGATCTGTTCAGGGGCGCTGAAGCTTTCTTT.

The rearrangement joins TRBV29-1 to TRBJ2-5; D not resolved. Looked up from germline, CDR1 is SQVTM and CDR2 is ANQGSEA. The CDR3 has 10 residues. V was pared by 5 bases and J by 5 bases, with 6 bases between. As DNA, the CDR3 is TGCAGCGTTCGTCGTGAGACCCAGTACTTC. Translation: CSVRRETQYF.

The genes are TRBV18 and TRBJ1-1; weak D call: TRBD1 (6 bases). Deletions cut 4 bases from V and 6 bases from J, with 12 bases between. The V gene's germline CDR1 is KGHSH and CDR2 LQKENI. This CDR3 is built from 13 residues. In DNA, the CDR3 is TGTGCCAGCTCACGAACAGGGTACCCTGAAGCTTTCTTT. Residues: CASSRTGYPEAFF. Variable domain in full (rest from reference TRBV18 and TRBJ1-1): NAGVMQNPRHLVRRRGQEARLRCSPMKGHSHVYWYRQLPEEGLKFMVYLQKENIIDESGMPKERFSAEFPKEGPSILRIQQVVRGDSAAYFCASSRTGYPEAFFGQGTRLTVV.

The rearrangement joins TRBV28 to TRBJ2-6; no reliable D call. This CDR3 region has 16 residues. CDR1 and CDR2 (germline): MDHEN, SYDVKM. Trimming shortened V by 8 bases and J by 5 bases, and 19 bases separated the two germline ends. The CDR3: CASADRVSGWANVLTF. For the CDR3, the DNA is TGTGCCAGCGCCGACCGAGTCTCAGGCTGGGCCAACGTCCTGACTTTC.

CDR3 sequence (DNA): TGTGCCAGCAGCGCGCTTCGTGAGACCCAGTACTTC. Its protein is CASSALRETQYF. The chain recombines TRBV2 with TRBJ2-5, with D unresolved. The CDR3 extends over 12 amino acids. Trimming removed 6 bases at V and 5 bases at J, with 10 bases between. Germline V gene lookup returns CDR1 SNHLY and CDR2 FYNNEI.

The gene calls are TRBV7-2 and TRBJ2-2; TRBD1 aligns across 9 bases. Trimming took 5 bases from V and 6 from J; bases not matched to a gene: 4. The CDR3 length is 14 residues. Per germline, CDR1 SGHTA and CDR2 FQGNSA. The CDR3 DNA is TGTGCCAGCAGCAGGGACAGGGATTCCGGGGAGCTGTTTTTT. This gives the protein CASSRDRDSGELFF.

The rearrangement links TRBV2 to TRBJ1-3, with D tentatively TRBD1 (5 bases). Trimming took off 5 bases at V and 0 bases at J, with 14 bases between the two ends. This CDR3 has 16 amino acids. CDR1 is SNHLY, CDR2 FYNNEI, per germline. CDR3 amino acids: CASSLRTSSSGNTIYF. CDR3 coding DNA: TGTGCCAGCAGTCTCAGGACATCTAGCTCTGGAAACACCATATATTTT.

The V gene is TRBV10-3, the J gene TRBJ2-2; 11 bases map to TRBD2. This CDR3 is built from 17 residues. Per the germline V gene, CDR1 is ENHRY and CDR2 is SYGVKD. V lost 6 bases, J lost 5 bases, and 11 bases stayed unmatched. DNA of the CDR3: TGTGCCATCAGCGCCGGGACTAGCGGTCTTGGGACCGGGGAGCTGTTTTTT. It translates to CAISAGTSGLGTGELFF.